This entry concerns a single T cell receptor beta chain. The sample belongs to a study of tumor-infiltrating lymphocytes in oesophageal squamous cell carcinoma. MiXCR, run by TCRdb on the PCR reads, gives a single entry per CDR3 protein. The sample contains about 14,000 distinct CDR3 sequences, approximately 51% of which appear only once. Looked up from germline, CDR1 is SGHTA and CDR2 is FQGNSA. The CDR3 covers 16 residues. V was trimmed by 1 base and J by 6 bases, leaving 16 bases between them. Sequenced material: blood. This rearrangement joins TRBV7-2 to TRBJ2-1; D possibly corresponds to TRBD1 (6 bases). The TCR comes from a male donor with esophageal squamous cell carcinoma. The CDR3 DNA sequence: TGTGCCAGCAGCTTAGTGTCCGGGATCAGGGGCAATGAGCAGTTCTTC. This translates into CASSLVSGIRGNEQFF.